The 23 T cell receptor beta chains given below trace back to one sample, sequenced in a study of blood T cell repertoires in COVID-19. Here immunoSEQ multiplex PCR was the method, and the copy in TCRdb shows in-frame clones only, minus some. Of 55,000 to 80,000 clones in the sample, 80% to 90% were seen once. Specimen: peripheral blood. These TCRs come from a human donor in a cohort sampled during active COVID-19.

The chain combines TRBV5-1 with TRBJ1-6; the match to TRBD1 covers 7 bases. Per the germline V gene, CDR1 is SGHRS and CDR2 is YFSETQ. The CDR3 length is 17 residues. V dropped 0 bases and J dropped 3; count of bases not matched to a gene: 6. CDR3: CASSLGADRLYNSPLHF. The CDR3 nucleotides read TGCGCCAGCAGCTTGGGGGCGGACAGGCTCTATAATTCACCCCTCCACTTT.

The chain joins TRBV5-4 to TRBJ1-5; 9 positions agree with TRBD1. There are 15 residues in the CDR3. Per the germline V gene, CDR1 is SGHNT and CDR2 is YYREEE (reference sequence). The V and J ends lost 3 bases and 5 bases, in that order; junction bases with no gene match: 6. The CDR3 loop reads CASSSGTGKDQPQHF. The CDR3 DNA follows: TGTGCCAGCAGCTCAGGGACAGGGAAGGATCAGCCCCAGCATTTT.

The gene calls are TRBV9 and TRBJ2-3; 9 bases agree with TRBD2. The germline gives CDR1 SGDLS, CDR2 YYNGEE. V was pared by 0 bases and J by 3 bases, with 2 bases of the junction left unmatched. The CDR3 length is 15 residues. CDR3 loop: CASSVVAGDTDTQYF. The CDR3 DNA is TGTGCCAGCAGCGTAGTAGCGGGAGATACAGATACGCAGTATTTT.

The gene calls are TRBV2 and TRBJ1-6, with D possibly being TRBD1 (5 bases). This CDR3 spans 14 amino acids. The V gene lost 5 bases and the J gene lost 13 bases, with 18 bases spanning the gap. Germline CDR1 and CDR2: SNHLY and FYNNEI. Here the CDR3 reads CASSQWGRSSPLHF. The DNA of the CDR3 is TGTGCCAGCAGTCAATGGGGCAGGTCCTCCCCCCTCCACTTT. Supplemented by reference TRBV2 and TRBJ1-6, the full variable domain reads EPEVTQTPSHQVTQMGQEVILRCVPISNHLYFYWYRQILGQKVEFLVSFYNNEISEKSEIFDDQFSVERPDGSNFTLKIRSTKLEDSAMYFCASSQWGRSSPLHFGNGTRLTVT.

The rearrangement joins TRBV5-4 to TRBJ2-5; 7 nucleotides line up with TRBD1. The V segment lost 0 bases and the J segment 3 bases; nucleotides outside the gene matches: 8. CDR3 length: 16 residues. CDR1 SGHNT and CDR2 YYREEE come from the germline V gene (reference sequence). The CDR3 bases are TGTGCCAGCAGCTTGGGCTCGAGACAGGGAGAAGAGACCCAGTACTTC. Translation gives CASSLGSRQGEETQYF.

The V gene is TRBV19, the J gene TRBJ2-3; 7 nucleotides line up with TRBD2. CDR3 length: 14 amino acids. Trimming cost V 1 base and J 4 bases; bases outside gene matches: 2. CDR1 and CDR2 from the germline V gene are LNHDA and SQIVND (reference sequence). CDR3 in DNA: TGTGCCAGTAGTATAGGACTAGCAGCAGATACGCAGTATTTT. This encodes CASSIGLAADTQYF.

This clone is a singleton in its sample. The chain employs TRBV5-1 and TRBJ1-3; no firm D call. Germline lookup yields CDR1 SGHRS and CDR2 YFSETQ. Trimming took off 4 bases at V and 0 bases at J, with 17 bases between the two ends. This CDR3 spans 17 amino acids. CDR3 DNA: TGCGCCAGCAGCCTTGGCCCCCGCGGTAGCTCTGGAAACACCATATATTTT. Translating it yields CASSLGPRGSSGNTIYF.

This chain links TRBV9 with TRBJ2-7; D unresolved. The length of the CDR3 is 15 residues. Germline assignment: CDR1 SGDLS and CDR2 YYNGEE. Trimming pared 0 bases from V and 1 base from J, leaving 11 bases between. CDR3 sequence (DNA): TGTGCCAGCAGCGTAGGCCGAGACACTTCCTACGAGCAGTACTTC. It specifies CASSVGRDTSYEQYF.

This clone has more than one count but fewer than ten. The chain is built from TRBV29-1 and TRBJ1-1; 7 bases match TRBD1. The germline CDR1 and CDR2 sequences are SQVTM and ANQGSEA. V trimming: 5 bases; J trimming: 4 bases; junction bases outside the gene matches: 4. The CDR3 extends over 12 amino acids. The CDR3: CSVQQGSTEAFF. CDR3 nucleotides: TGCAGCGTTCAACAGGGGAGCACTGAAGCTTTCTTT. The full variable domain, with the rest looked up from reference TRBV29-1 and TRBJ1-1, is SAVISQKPSRDICQRGTSLTIQCQVDSQVTMMFWYRQQPGQSLTLIATANQGSEATYESGFVIDKFPISRPNLTFSTLTVSNMSPEDSSIYLCSVQQGSTEAFFGQGTRLTVV.

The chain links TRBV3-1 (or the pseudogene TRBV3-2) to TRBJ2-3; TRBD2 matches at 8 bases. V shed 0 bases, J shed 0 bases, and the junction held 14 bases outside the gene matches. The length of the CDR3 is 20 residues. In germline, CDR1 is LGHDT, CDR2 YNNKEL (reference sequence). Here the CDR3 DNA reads TGTGCCAGCAGCCAAGATTATAGCGGGACCGACCCTCATAGCACAGATACGCAGTATTTT. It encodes CASSQDYSGTDPHSTDTQYF.

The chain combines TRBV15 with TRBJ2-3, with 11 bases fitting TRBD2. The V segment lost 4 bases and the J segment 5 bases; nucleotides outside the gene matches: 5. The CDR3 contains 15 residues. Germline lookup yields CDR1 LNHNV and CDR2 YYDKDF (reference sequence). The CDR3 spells CATSTSGRSGDTQYF. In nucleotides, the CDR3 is TGTGCCACCAGCACTAGCGGGAGGTCTGGAGATACGCAGTATTTT.

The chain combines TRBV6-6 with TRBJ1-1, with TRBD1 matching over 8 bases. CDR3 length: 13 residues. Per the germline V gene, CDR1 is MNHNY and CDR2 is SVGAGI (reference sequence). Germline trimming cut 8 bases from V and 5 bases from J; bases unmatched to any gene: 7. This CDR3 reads CASGLDRVTEAFF. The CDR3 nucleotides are TGTGCCAGCGGTTTGGACAGGGTGACTGAAGCTTTCTTT.

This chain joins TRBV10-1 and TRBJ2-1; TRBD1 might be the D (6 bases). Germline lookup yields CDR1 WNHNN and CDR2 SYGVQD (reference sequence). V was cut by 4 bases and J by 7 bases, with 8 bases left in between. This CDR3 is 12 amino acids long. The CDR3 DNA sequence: TGCGCCAGCAGTGCAAGGGGGAATGAGCAGTTCTTC. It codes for CASSARGNEQFF.

CDR3 in DNA: TGTGCCAGCAGCTCTACCGGGACAGGGAATAACGCCCGACCGAGCTCCTACAATGAGCAGTTCTTC. It translates to CASSSTGTGNNARPSSYNEQFF. The chain combines TRBV7-3 with TRBJ2-1, with 9 bases that match TRBD1. CDR1 is SGHTA, CDR2 FQGTGA, per germline. This CDR3 contains 22 residues. Germline trimming cut 4 bases from V and 0 bases from J; bases unmatched to any gene: 22.

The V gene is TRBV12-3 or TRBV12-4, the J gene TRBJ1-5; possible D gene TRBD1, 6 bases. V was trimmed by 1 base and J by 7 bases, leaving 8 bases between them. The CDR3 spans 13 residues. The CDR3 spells CASSLGRGQPQHF. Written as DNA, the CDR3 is TGTGCCAGCAGTTTAGGCAGGGGACAGCCCCAGCATTTT.

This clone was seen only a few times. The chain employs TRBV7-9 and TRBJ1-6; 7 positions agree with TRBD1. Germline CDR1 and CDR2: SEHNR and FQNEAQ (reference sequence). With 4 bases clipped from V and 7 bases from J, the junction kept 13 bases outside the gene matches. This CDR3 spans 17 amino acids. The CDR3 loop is CASSYYPLQGSNSPLHF. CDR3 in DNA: TGTGCCAGCAGCTACTACCCCTTACAGGGGAGCAATTCACCCCTCCACTTT. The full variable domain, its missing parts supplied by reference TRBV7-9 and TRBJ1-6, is DTGVSQNPRHKITKRGQNVTFRCDPISEHNRLYWYRQTLGQGPEFLTYFQNEAQLEKSRLLSDRFSAERPKGSFSTLEIQRTEQGDSAMYLCASSYYPLQGSNSPLHFGNGTRLTVT.

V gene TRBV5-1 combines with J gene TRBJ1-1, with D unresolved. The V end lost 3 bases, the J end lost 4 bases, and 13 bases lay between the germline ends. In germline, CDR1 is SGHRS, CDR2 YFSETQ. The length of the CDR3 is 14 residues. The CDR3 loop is CASSSEFGVTEAFF. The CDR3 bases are TGCGCCAGCAGCTCTGAGTTCGGGGTCACTGAAGCTTTCTTT.

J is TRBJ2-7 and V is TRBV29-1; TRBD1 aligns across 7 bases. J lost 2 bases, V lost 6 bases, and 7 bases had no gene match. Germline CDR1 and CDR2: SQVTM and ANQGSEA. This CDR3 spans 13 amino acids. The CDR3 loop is CSVRDSLPYEQYF. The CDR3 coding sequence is TGCAGCGTCCGGGACAGCCTCCCCTACGAGCAGTACTTC.

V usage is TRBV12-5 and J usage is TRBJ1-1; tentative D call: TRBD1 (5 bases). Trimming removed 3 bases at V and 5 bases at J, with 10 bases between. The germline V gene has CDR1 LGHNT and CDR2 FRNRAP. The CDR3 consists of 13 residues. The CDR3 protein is CASGFQGGTEAFF. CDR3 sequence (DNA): TGTGCTAGTGGTTTCCAGGGAGGGACTGAAGCTTTCTTT.

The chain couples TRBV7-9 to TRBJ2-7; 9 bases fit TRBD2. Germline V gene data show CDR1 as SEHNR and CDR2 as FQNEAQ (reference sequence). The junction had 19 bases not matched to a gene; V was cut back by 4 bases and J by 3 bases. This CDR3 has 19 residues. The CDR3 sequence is CASSSTIERRGGFRYEQYF. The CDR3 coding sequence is TGTGCCAGCAGCTCCACAATCGAGCGGCGGGGGGGTTTTCGCTACGAGCAGTACTTC.

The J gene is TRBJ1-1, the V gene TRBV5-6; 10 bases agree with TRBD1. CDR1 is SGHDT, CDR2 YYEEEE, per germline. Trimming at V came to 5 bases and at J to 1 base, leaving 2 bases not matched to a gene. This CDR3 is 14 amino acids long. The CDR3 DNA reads TGTGCCAGCAGGGGGGACAGGGGGAACACTGAAGCTTTCTTT. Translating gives CASRGDRGNTEAFF.

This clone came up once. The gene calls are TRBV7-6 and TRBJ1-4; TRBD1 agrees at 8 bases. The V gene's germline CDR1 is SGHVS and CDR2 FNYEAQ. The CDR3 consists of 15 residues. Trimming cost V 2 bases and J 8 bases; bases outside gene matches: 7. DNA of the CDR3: TGTGCCAGCAGCTTAAGGACAGGGAAAGGGGAAAAACTGTTTTTT. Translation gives CASSLRTGKGEKLFF. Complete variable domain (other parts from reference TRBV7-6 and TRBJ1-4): GAGVSQSPRYKVTKRGQDVALRCDPISGHVSLYWYRQALGQGPEFLTYFNYEAQQDKSGLPNDRFSAERPEGSISTLTIQRTEQRDSAMYRCASSLRTGKGEKLFFGSGTQLSVL.

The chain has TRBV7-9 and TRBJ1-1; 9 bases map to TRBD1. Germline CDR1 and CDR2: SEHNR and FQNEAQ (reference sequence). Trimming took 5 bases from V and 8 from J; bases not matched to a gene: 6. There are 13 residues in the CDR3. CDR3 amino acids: CASSRSGTGEAFF. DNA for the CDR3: TGTGCCAGCAGCCGCAGCGGGACAGGGGAAGCTTTCTTT.